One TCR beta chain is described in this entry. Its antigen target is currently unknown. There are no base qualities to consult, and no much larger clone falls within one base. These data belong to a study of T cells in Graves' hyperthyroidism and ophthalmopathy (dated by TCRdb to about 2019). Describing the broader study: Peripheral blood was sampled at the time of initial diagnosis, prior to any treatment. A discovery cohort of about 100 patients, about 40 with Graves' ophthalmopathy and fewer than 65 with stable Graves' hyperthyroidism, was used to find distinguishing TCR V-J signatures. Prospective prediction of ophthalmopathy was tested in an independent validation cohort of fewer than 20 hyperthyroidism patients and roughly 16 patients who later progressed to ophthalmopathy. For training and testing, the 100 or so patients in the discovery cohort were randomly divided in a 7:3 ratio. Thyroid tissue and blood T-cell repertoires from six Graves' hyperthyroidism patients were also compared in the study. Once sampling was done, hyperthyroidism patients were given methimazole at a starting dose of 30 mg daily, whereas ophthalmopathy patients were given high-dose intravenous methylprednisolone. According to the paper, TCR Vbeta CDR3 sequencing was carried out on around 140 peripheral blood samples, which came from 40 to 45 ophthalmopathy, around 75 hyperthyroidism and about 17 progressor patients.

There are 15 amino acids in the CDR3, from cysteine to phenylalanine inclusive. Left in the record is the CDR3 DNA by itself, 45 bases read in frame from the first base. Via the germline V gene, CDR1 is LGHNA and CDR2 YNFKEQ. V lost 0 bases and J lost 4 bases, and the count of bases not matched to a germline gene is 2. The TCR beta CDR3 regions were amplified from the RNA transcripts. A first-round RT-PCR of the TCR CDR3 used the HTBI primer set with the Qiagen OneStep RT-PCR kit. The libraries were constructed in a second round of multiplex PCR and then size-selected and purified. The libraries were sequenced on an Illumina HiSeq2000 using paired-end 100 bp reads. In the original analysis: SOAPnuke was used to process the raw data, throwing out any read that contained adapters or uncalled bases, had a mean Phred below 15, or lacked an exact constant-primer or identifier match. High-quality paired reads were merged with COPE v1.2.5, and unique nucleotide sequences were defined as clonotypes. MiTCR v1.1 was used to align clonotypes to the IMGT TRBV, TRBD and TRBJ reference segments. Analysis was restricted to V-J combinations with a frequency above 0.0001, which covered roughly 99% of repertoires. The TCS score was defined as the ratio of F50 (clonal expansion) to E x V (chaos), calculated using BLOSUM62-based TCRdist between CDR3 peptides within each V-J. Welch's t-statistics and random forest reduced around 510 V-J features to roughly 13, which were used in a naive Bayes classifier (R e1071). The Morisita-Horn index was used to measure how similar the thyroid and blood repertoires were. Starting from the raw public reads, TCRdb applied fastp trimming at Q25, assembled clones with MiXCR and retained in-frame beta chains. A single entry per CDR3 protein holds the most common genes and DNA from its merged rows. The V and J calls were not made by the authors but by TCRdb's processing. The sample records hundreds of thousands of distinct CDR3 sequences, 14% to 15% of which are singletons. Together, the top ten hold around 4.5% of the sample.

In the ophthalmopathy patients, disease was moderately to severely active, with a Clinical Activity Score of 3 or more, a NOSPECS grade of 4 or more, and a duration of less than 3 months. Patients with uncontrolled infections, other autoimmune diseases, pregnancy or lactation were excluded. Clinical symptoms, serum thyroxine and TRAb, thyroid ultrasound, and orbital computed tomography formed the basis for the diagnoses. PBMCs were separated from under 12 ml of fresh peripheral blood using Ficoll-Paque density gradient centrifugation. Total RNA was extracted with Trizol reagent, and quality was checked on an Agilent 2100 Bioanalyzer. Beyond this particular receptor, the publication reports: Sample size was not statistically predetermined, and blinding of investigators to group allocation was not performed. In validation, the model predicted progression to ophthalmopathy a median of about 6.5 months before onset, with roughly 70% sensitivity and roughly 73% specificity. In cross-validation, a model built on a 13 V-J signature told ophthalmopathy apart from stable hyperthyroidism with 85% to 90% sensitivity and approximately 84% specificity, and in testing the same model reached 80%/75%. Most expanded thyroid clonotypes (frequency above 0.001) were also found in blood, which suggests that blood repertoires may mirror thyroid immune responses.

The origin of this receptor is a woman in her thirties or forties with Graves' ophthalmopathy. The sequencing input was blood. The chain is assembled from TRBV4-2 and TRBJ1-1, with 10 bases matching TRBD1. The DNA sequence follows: TGTGCCAGCAGCCAAGAGGGGACAGGGGTCACTGAAGCTTTCTTT. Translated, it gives CASSQEGTGVTEAFF.